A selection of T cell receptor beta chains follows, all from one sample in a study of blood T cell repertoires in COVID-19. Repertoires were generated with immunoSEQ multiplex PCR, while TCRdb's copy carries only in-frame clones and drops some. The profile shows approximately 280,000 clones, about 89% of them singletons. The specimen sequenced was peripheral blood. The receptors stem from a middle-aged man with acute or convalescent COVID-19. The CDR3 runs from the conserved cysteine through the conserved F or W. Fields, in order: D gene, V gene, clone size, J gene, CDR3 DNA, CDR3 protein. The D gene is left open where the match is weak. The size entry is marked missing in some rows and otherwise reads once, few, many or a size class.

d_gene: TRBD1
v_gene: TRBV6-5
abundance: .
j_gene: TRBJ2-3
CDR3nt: TGTGCCAGCAGTTACAGGACAGGGAAGGAAGATACGCAGTATTTT
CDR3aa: CASSYRTGKEDTQYF

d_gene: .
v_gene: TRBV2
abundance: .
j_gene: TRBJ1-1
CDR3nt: TGTGCCAGAAAACAGTCCATGAACACTGAAGCTTTCTTT
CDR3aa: CARKQSMNTEAFF

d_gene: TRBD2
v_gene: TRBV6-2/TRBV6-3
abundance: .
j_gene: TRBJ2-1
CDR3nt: TGTGCCAGCAGTTACGGGGGAGGGACTAGCGCTACGGAAGGGCAGTTCTTC
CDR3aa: CASSYGGGTSATEGQFF

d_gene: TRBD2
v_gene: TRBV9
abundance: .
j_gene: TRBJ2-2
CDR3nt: TGTGCCAGCAGCGTCAGCACTAGCGGGGCGAACACCGGGGAGCTGTTTTTT
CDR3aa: CASSVSTSGANTGELFF

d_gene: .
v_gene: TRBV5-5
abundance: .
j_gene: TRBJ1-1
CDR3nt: TGTGCCAGCAGTTTACAGGGAATAGCTTTCTTT
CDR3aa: CASSLQGIAFF

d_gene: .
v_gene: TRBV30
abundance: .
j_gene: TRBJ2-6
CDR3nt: TGTGCCTGGGTGAGGTCTGGGGCCAACGTCCTGACTTTC
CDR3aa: CAWVRSGANVLTF

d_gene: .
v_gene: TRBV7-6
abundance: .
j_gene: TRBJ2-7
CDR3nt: TGTGCCAGCAGCTTAGCGCGGGGCCGCAGACAGGGCGAGCAGTACTTC
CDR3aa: CASSLARGRRQGEQYF

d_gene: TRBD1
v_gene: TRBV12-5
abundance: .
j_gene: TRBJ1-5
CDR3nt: TGTGCTAGTGGCACCGGGACAGGGGATGCTAGCAATCAGCCCCAGCATTTT
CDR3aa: CASGTGTGDASNQPQHF

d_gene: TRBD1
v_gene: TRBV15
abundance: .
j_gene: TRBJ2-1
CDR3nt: TGTGCCACCAGCAGAGGACAGGGGGCGTTCATGTATGAGCAGTTCTTC
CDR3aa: CATSRGQGAFMYEQFF

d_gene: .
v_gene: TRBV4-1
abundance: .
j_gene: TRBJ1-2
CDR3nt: TGCGCCAGCAGCCAAGGGCAAATCGTCAGGGCTGGCTACACCTTC
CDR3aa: CASSQGQIVRAGYTF

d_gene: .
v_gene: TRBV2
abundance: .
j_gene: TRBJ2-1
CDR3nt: TGTGCCAGCAAGAGGGAGCCAAATGTCGAAGGGCCGTTCTTC
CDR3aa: CASKREPNVEGPFF

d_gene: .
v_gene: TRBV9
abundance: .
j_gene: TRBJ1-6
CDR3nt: TGTGCCAGCAGCGTACGGACTGATAATTCACCCCTCCACTTT
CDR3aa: CASSVRTDNSPLHF

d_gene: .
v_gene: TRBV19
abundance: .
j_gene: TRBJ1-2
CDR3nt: TGTGCCAGTAACCAGGGGTTACGGACGGATGGCTACACCTTC
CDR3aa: CASNQGLRTDGYTF

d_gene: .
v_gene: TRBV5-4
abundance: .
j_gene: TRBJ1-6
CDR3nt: TGTGCCAGCAGCTCTCAGGCAATTCTGGGTAATTCACCCCTCCACTTT
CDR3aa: CASSSQAILGNSPLHF

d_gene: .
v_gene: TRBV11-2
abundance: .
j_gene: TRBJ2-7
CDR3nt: TGTGCCAGCAGCTTGTACCAGGGTTGGAACGAGCAGTACTTC
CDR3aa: CASSLYQGWNEQYF

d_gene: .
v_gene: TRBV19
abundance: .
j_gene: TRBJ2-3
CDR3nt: TGTGCCAGTAGTGTCGTCCGGGATACGCAGTATTTT
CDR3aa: CASSVVRDTQYF

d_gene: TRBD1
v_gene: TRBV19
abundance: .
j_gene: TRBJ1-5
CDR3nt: TGTGCCAGTAGTTTCCCCACAGGGGACCATCAGCCCCAGCATTTT
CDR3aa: CASSFPTGDHQPQHF

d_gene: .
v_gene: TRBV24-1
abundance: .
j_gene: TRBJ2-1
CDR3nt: TGTGCCACCAGTGTGGGGACTTCCACACACAATGAGCAGTTCTTC
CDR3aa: CATSVGTSTHNEQFF

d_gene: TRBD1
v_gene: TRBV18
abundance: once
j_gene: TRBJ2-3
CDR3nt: TGTGCCAGCTCACCGGGACAGGGGCAGGATGAGGATACGCAGTATTTT
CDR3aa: CASSPGQGQDEDTQYF

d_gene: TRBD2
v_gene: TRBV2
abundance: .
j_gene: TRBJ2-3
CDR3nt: TGTGCCAGCAGTGTTAGCGGGGGGGCAGATACGCAGTATTTT
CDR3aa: CASSVSGGADTQYF

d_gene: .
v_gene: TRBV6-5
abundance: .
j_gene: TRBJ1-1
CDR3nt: TGTGCCAGCCTCCTGGTAGCCGACACTGAAGCTTTCTTT
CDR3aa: CASLLVADTEAFF

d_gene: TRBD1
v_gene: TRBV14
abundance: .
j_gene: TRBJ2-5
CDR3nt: TGTGCCAGCAGCCAGCGGTTTGGACAGGGACGGCAAGAGACCCAGTACTTC
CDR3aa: CASSQRFGQGRQETQYF

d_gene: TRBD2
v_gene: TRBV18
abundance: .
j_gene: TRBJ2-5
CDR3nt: TGTGCCAGCTCGGTTAGCGGGGGGCAAGAGACCCAGTACTTC
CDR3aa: CASSVSGGQETQYF

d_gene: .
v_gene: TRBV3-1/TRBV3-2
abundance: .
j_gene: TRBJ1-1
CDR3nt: TGTGCCAGCAGCCTCGGGAGGCTCACTGAAGCTTTCTTT
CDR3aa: CASSLGRLTEAFF

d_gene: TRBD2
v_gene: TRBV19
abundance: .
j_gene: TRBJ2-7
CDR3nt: TGTGCCAGTAGTGAAGGAGCGGGGGTCTACGAGCAGTACTTC
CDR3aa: CASSEGAGVYEQYF

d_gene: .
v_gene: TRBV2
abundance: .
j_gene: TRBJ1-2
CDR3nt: TGTGCCAGCATGGACGCGGGGTATGGCTACACCTTC
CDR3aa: CASMDAGYGYTF

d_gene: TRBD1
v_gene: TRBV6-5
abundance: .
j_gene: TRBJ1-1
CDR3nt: TGTGCCAGCAGGGGACAGGGGGCGCCTAACACTGAAGCTTTCTTT
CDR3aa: CASRGQGAPNTEAFF

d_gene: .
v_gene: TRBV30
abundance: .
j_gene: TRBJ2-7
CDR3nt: TGTGCCTGGACACGACCCCAGGGGAAGGAGTTCGAGCAGTACTTC
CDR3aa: CAWTRPQGKEFEQYF

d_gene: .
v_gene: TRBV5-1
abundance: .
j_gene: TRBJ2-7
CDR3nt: TGCGCCAGCAGGAGCGCCTACGAGCAGTACTTC
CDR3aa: CASRSAYEQYF

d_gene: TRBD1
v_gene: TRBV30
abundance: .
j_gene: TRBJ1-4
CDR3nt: TGTGCCTGGGGCCTAGGGACAGTTAATGAAAAACTGTTTTTT
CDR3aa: CAWGLGTVNEKLFF